In its sample, the clone carrying this T cell receptor beta chain was seen once. Its antigen is not known. Germline values: CDR1 SEHNR, CDR2 FQNEAQ (reference sequence). V lost 10 bases to trimming and J lost 4 bases, with 24 bases between them. CDR3 length: 16 residues. This table comes from immunoSEQ multiplex PCR, and its TCRdb copy is limited to in-frame clones, with some not included. The sample lists approximately 92,000 clones; about nine tenths were seen once. This entry is derived from a study of T cell responses to AZD1222 COVID-19 vaccine. Study-wide results and caveats: Nearly half of spike-specific TCRs reportedly target variant regions that are unmutated in the B.1.351 and B.1.1.7 variants. There were vaccine-associated CD4 TCRs across spike, dominant at 160-218 and 743-854.

The sequence derives from an adult in good health. This rearrangement joins TRBV7-9 to TRBJ2-3; perhaps D is TRBD1 or TRBD2 (5 bases each). Source: peripheral blood, taken on day 0 of AZD1222 vaccination. DNA for the CDR3: TGTGCCACCCCGTACCCGACAGCCCCGGGGTCAGATACGCAGTATTTT. Translation gives CATPYPTAPGSDTQYF.